A single sample is the source of the 20 T cell receptor beta chains below, sequenced in a study of cytomegalovirus exposure and HLA in healthy donors. A multiplex PCR was run with 60 Vbeta primers and 13 Jbeta primers. Data came from immunoSEQ multiplex PCR; TCRdb stores just in-frame clones and leaves some out. The table has about 82,000 clones, more than 60% seen once. Sequences were obtained from PBMCs. All receptors derive from a human donor in good health.

V gene TRBV2 combines with J gene TRBJ2-1, with D possibly matching TRBD1 (6 bases). Trimming shortened V by 6 bases and J by 7 bases, and 13 bases separated the two germline ends. CDR1 and CDR2 (germline): SNHLY, FYNNEI. The CDR3 extends over 13 amino acids. The CDR3 sequence: CASSETGGNEQFF. The CDR3 coding sequence is TGTGCCAGCAGCGAGACAGGTGGGAATGAGCAGTTCTTC.

V and J are TRBV19 and TRBJ1-2, with D uncertain. Trimming pared 5 bases from V and 1 base from J, leaving 11 bases between. CDR3 size: 14 residues. Germline V gene sequence: CDR1 LNHDA, CDR2 SQIVND (reference sequence). The CDR3 spells CASSPSNYNYGYTF. The CDR3 DNA reads as TGTGCCAGTAGTCCAAGCAATTATAACTATGGCTACACCTTC. The whole variable domain, remainder taken from reference TRBV19 and TRBJ1-2, is DGGITQSPKYLFRKEGQNVTLSCEQNLNHDAMYWYRQDPGQGLRLIYYSQIVNDFQKGDIAEGYSVSREKKESFPLTVTSAQKNPTAFYLCASSPSNYNYGYTFGSGTRLTVV.

This chain joins TRBV4-3 and TRBJ1-2; D is uncertain. CDR3 length: 13 amino acids. The V end was cut by 4 bases, the J end by 4 bases, with 10 bases between. Germline V lookup: CDR1 LGHNA, CDR2 YSLEER. The CDR3, as DNA: TGCGCCAGCAGCCCGGAGGAGGGCTATGGCTACACCTTC. Translating it yields CASSPEEGYGYTF.

The chain joins TRBV5-1 to TRBJ1-1; TRBD1 is a possible D gene (5 bases). This CDR3 spans 14 amino acids. The germline gives CDR1 SGHRS, CDR2 YFSETQ. V dropped 4 bases and J dropped 1 base, with 11 bases sitting between them. The CDR3 bases are TGCGCCAGCAGCCTCGGACAAACGAACACTGAAGCTTTCTTT. Translating it yields CASSLGQTNTEAFF.

The V gene is TRBV19, the J gene TRBJ1-2; no clear D gene. Germline assignment: CDR1 LNHDA and CDR2 SQIVND (reference sequence). This CDR3 contains 11 residues. The V gene lost 5 bases and the J gene lost 3 bases, with 4 bases spanning the gap. CDR3 sequence: CASSPDYGYTF. CDR3 in DNA: TGTGCCAGTAGTCCGGACTATGGCTACACCTTC.

The chain is built from TRBV14 and TRBJ2-1; the D gene is possibly TRBD2 (6 bases). Germline V gives CDR1 SGHDN, CDR2 FVKESK. This CDR3 is 16 amino acids long. Trimming took off 1 base at V and 4 bases at J, with 14 bases between the two ends. CDR3 residues: CASSQVRRGGYNEQFF. The DNA of the CDR3 is TGTGCCAGCAGCCAAGTGAGGCGGGGCGGGTACAATGAGCAGTTCTTC.

This clone showed up just a few times. This CDR3 is also generated by other DNA sequences in the sample. The rearrangement links TRBV7-6 to TRBJ2-2; D not resolved. V lost 1 base and J 4 bases, leaving 7 bases between the germline ends. Germline CDR1 is SGHVS and CDR2 is FNYEAQ. This CDR3 comprises 14 residues. In nucleotides, the CDR3 is TGTGCCAGCAGCTTAGGGCAGGTCACCGGGGAGCTGTTTTTT. Translation: CASSLGQVTGELFF.

The chain employs TRBV27 and TRBJ1-1, with D unclear. This CDR3 comprises 13 residues. Per the germline V gene, CDR1 is MNHEY and CDR2 is SMNVEV (reference sequence). The ends were cut back, 4 bases at V and 10 bases at J, with 16 bases in the middle. CDR3 sequence: CASSSLLGTGAFF. The CDR3 DNA follows: TGTGCCAGCAGTTCCCTCCTGGGCACCGGAGCTTTCTTT.

V usage is TRBV5-4 and J usage is TRBJ2-7; tentatively, D is TRBD1 (6 bases). The CDR3 runs 14 residues. Germline CDR1 is SGHNT and CDR2 is YYREEE (reference sequence). The V end lost 3 bases, the J end lost 2 bases, and 12 bases lay between the germline ends. The DNA of the CDR3 is TGTGCCAGCAGCTCCCAGGGGTCGACCTACGAGCAGTACTTC. The encoded protein is CASSSQGSTYEQYF.

This clone was found a few times. The chain recombines TRBV6-5 with TRBJ1-1; no firm D call. Germline CDR1 and CDR2: MNHEY and SVGAGI. The CDR3 extends over 15 amino acids. V lost 5 bases and J 3 bases, leaving 16 bases between the germline ends. CDR3 amino acids: CASSRRAGRDTEAFF. CDR3 bases: TGTGCCAGCAGTCGGAGGGCCGGGAGAGACACTGAAGCTTTCTTT.

The CDR3 DNA sequence: TGTGCCAGCAGTTACGGCTACAGGGTGGCCAAAAACATTCAGTACTTC. The encoded protein is CASSYGYRVAKNIQYF. The chain is built from TRBV6-6 and TRBJ2-4; possibly TRBD1 for D (6 bases). CDR1 and CDR2 from the germline V gene are MNHNY and SVGAGI (reference sequence). The CDR3 is 16 residues long. V was clipped by 2 bases and J by 1 base, with 12 bases between them.

This clone occurred a few times. CDR3 amino acids: CAISDSPSEKLFF. CDR3 DNA sequence: TGTGCCATCAGTGATTCTCCCTCGGAAAAACTGTTTTTT. This chain joins TRBV10-3 and TRBJ1-4; unclear D gene. V was clipped by 3 bases and J by 8 bases, with 10 bases between them. There are 13 residues in the CDR3. From germline, CDR1 is ENHRY and CDR2 SYGVKD.

J is TRBJ2-2 and V is TRBV9, with D perhaps TRBD2 (7 bases). This CDR3 has 16 residues. Looked up from germline, CDR1 is SGDLS and CDR2 is YYNGEE. Deletions cut 3 bases from V and 5 bases from J, with 17 bases between. CDR3 region: CASSAQGGGGTGELFF. The CDR3 DNA reads as TGTGCCAGCAGCGCCCAAGGGGGAGGGGGAACCGGGGAGCTGTTTTTT. Full variable domain (remainder filled in from reference TRBV9 and TRBJ2-2): DSGVTQTPKHLITATGQRVTLRCSPRSGDLSVYWYQQSLDQGLQFLIQYYNGEERAKGNILERFSAQQFPDLHSELNLSSLELGDSALYFCASSAQGGGGTGELFFGEGSRLTVL.

The V and J genes are TRBV6-6 and TRBJ1-1; D gene unclear. The germline V gene has CDR1 MNHNY and CDR2 SVGAGI (reference sequence). Trimming pared 2 bases from V and 7 bases from J, leaving 11 bases between. CDR3 size: 13 residues. CDR3 DNA: TGTGCCAGCAGTTACGCGGGGTTTATTGAAGCTTTCTTT. Translating gives CASSYAGFIEAFF.

This clone appeared once. One junction end does not reproduce the germline sequence, and a read error may be involved. V gene TRBV6-1 combines with J gene TRBJ1-2; D ambiguous. The CDR3 loop spans 11 amino acids. Germline V CDR1 and CDR2: MNHNS, SASEGT. The DNA for the CDR3 is TGTGCCAGCAGTGAATGGGCGGGCTACCCCTTC. Amino acids: CASSEWAGYPF.

The sample holds one count of this clone. V and J are TRBV7-2 and TRBJ2-7; possible D gene TRBD2, 5 bases. This CDR3 has 15 amino acids. CDR1 and CDR2 from the germline V gene are SGHTA and FQGNSA. Trimming left V 5 bases short and J 0 bases short, with 14 bases between. CDR3 sequence: CASSPQRISSYEQYF. The DNA of the CDR3 is TGTGCCAGCAGCCCGCAGCGGATCTCCTCCTACGAGCAGTACTTC.

The V and J genes are TRBV4-1 and TRBJ2-5, with D perhaps TRBD1 (5 bases). This CDR3 is 14 amino acids long. Trimming left V 1 base short and J 5 bases short, with 11 bases between. The germline V gene encodes CDR1 MGHRA and CDR2 YSYEKL. CDR3 amino acids: CASSQVQGFETQYF. As DNA, the CDR3 is TGCGCCAGCAGCCAAGTCCAGGGTTTCGAGACCCAGTACTTC.

DNA of the CDR3: TGTGCCAGCAGTGATCGAGGACAGGGGGCAGATGGCTACACCTTC. The encoded protein is CASSDRGQGADGYTF. This chain joins TRBV6-1 and TRBJ1-2, with 11 bases matching TRBD1. After removal of 3 bases from V and 6 bases from J, the junction contained 6 bases not matched to a gene. The CDR3 covers 15 residues. The germline CDR1 and CDR2 sequences are MNHNS and SASEGT.

In its sample, this clone was seen many times. The chain joins TRBV6-6 to TRBJ2-1; maybe TRBD1 (5 bases). The CDR3 runs 14 residues. The germline V and J ends were trimmed by 7 bases and 7 bases, with 17 bases remaining between them. Germline V CDR1 and CDR2: MNHNY, SVGAGI (reference sequence). The CDR3 DNA is TGTGCCAGCACATGGCAGGGCGGTTTTAATGAGCAGTTCTTC. Translation: CASTWQGGFNEQFF.

V and J are TRBV6-5 and TRBJ2-1; 9 positions match TRBD2. CDR3 size: 16 residues. Germline loops: CDR1 MNHEY, CDR2 SVGAGI. J gave up 6 bases and V 2 bases, and 8 bases lay outside the gene matches. CDR3 residues: CASSYTPGLASNEQFF. The CDR3 nucleotides are TGTGCCAGCAGTTACACTCCGGGACTAGCAAGCAATGAGCAGTTCTTC.